This T cell receptor beta chain was recovered during a study of CD8+ T cells in alopecia areata. Whole-study context: Treated patients were dosed with oral tofacitinib, taking 5 to 10 mg twice daily. For 6 to 18 months, tofacitinib was taken, and 6 months off drug followed. General observations from the study: Scalp clonality and expanded CD8+ clones among the top 100 were significantly decreased by tofacitinib. Alopecia totalis/universalis scalp especially showed more expanded CD8+ clones than normal scalp.

To note about this clone: Its antigen is currently unknown.

Unmatched junction bases numbered 3, after V lost 3 bases and J lost 4 bases. The CDR3 consists of 16 residues. The germline CDR1 and CDR2 sequences are MGHRA and YSYEKL. Sequencing templates came from extracted RNA that was reverse transcribed into cDNA. Assay: immunoSEQ multiplex PCR; the TCRdb copy retains only in-frame clones and omits some. The data contain 130,000 or so clones, 70% to 90% of them singletons. Treatment of the sample: oral pan-JAK inhibitor, 5-10 mg twice daily. The TCR originated in a human donor with alopecia areata. The J gene is TRBJ2-3, the V gene TRBV4-1; 14 bases are a match to TRBD2. This specimen was CD8+ T cells sorted from blood, taken at week 4, from a patient treated with tofacitinib. CDR3 DNA: TGCGCCAGCAGCCAGGGGACTAGCGGGAGCTCAGATACGCAGTATTTT. Translated, it gives CASSQGTSGSSDTQYF.